This record covers a single T cell receptor beta chain. This receptor's antigen is unknown. Base qualities are not recorded, but no much larger clone differs from it by a single base. This entry is derived from a study of T cell changes during pregnancy in multiple sclerosis (dated by TCRdb to about 2019). The study in broad terms: Changes in the T cell repertoire over the course of pregnancy were examined in this study in women with multiple sclerosis.

Preparation of the library involved the immunoSEQ multiplex PCR assay. Here the immuneACCESS table is served through TCRdb, limited to in-frame sequences with V and J called. Missing clones are a known gap in these copies; in checked studies unresolved V genes cover under half, and the rest lacks a known reason. This sample has 58,000 or so clones in its table, and roughly 90% of those were observed once. Of the sample, about 2.3% is held by the ten largest clones. The CDR3 runs 16 amino acids, cysteine and phenylalanine included. Only CDR3 DNA remains: 48 bases, in frame from the first base. CDR1 and CDR2 are read off the germline V gene (reference sequence) as SEHNR and FQNEAQ. Between the V and J ends, shortened by 5 bases and 5 bases respectively, the junction contains 21 bases.

This sequence uses TRBV7-9 and TRBJ1-1; the D gene is unclear. The clonotype was recovered from a female donor with multiple sclerosis, enrolled in a pregnancy study. The specimen comprised peripheral blood, sampled in the first trimester of pregnancy. DNA sequence: TGTGCCAGCAGCCCCTCATCAACTGGGCCGGGGACTGAAGCTTTCTTT. Its protein is CASSPSSTGPGTEAFF.